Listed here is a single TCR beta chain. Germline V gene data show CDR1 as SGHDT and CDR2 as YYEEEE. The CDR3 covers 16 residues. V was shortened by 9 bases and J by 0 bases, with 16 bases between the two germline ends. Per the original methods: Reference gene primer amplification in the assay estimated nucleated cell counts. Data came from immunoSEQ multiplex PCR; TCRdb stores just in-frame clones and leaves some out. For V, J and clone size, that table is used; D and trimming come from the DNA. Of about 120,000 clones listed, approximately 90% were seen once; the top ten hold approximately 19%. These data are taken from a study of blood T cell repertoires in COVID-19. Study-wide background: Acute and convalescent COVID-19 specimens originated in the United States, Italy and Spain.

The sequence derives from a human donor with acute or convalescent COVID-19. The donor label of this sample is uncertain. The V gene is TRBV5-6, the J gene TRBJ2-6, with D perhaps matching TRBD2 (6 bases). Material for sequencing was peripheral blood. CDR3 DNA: TGTGCCACCGCGGGGCTTACACACTCTGGGGCCAACGTCCTGACTTTC. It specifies CATAGLTHSGANVLTF.